This T cell receptor beta chain was obtained from a study of radiotherapy plus CTLA-4 blockade in lung cancer. Here immunoSEQ multiplex PCR was the method, and the copy in TCRdb shows in-frame clones only, minus some. Found here are around 40,000 clones, more than 65% of them singletons; the top ten hold 9.8%. Trimming shortened V by 1 base and J by 7 bases, and 14 bases separated the two germline ends. Per germline, CDR1 SNHLY and CDR2 FYNNEI. This CDR3 is built from 16 residues. The chain has TRBV2 and TRBJ1-6; D call uncertain. This TCR was recovered from a human donor with non-small cell lung cancer who had stable disease on radiotherapy plus ipilimumab. The material was peripheral blood, obtained from a patient treated with radiotherapy plus ipilimumab. CDR3 nucleotides: TGTGCCAGCAGTGAAGAGGCTCCGGGAGGAAATTCACCCCTCCACTTT. Amino acid sequence: CASSEEAPGGNSPLHF.